The text below deals with one T cell receptor beta chain. This clonotype was seen ten or more times. This receptor's antigen is unknown. Qualities for individual bases were not recorded, and no much larger clone is one base off. In light of the paper, this sample's time point label describes: sample taken at primary tumor resection. Donors were under 95 patients with early-stage, untreated non-small cell lung cancer from the lung TRACERx cohort. Whole RNA extracted from tumor and nontumor lung tissue, or from cryopreserved PBMC samples, was used for TCR sequencing without cell sorting. A patient was chosen for TCR sequencing only when enough RNA was available from at least two tumor regions. A lung pathologist reviewed the tumor and adjacent nontumor lung specimens before the specimens were selected. The sample originates from a study of spatial heterogeneity in lung cancer (dated by TCRdb to about 2019). Study-wide context: Beta-chain transcripts were consistently detected in greater numbers than alpha-chain transcripts, which likely reflected higher beta-chain transcript abundance. A strong correlation was found between TCR transcript counts in tumor regions and a T cell transcriptional module score from matched bulk RNA-seq. In the raw uncorrected reads, each unique combination of TCR and UMI appeared more than ten times on average. The study quantitatively compared TCR alpha and beta repertoires across multiple tumor regions, matched nontumor lung and blood in non-small cell lung cancer. Nonsynonymous mutation counts, determined by whole-exome sequencing of tumor tissue, were related to features of the TCR repertoire. At surgery, 200 or so tumor regions, around 68 matched nontumor lung samples and about 56 PBMC samples were TCR-sequenced for both alpha and beta chains.

The protocol used for the library was 5' RACE. This sample was sequenced with a NextSeq 500. The TCR library protocol attached a unique molecular identifier to each TCR cDNA molecule to allow correction of PCR and sequencing errors. The source study handled its data this way. TCR identification, UMI-based error correction and CDR3 extraction were performed with Decombinator tools. Expanded TCRs were defined as those above a frequency of 2 per 1,000, corresponding to the top 1% of the tumor frequency distribution. Expanded tumor TCRs were classed as regional if statistically deemed absent (corrected P<0.05) from at least one tumor region, otherwise ubiquitous. Each repertoire was subsampled 100 times to 5,000 TCRs, after which Renyi diversity was computed with the R vegan package. CDR3 similarity networks were built from amino acid triplet string-kernel similarity, with CDR3s being connected when pairwise similarity was above 0.82. Using fastp trimming at Q25 and MiXCR clonotype assembly, TCRdb reanalyzed the public sequencing data and kept in-frame beta chains. When rows share a CDR3 protein, they turn into one entry using the most common DNA and genes. TCRdb's processing, not the authors' own work, is the source of the V and J calls. Recorded for this sample are about 17,000 distinct CDR3 sequences; 6% to 7% of them occurred a single time. 6.8% of the sample is held by the ten biggest clonotypes.

Overall results and qualifications from the work: Counts of ubiquitous and regional expanded TCRs were found to correlate with counts of ubiquitous and regional nonsynonymous mutations, respectively. TCR-seq coverage of tumor T cells was estimated to be only around 7% for alpha chains and about 13% for beta chains. Confirming at a functional level the hypothesis that regional TCRs recognize regional mutations was considered to require additional single-cell paired TCR alpha and beta sequencing. A correlation was observed between the number of expanded intratumoral alpha and beta TCRs and the tumor nonsynonymous mutation count.

The TCR sequence derives from a male donor with early-stage non-small cell lung cancer. The source material was lung tumor tissue, sampled at surgery.

The DNA sequence follows: TGCAGCGTTCGTACCGGGACTAGCGGGAGAAATGAGCAGTTCTTC. Its translation is CSVRTGTSGRNEQFF. The rearrangement combines TRBV29-1 with TRBJ2-1, and 14 junction bases match TRBD2. CDR1 SQVTM and CDR2 ANQGSEA were looked up in the germline V gene. The V end gives up 5 bases and the J end 7 bases, leaving 7 bases in the junction not matched to a gene. From the cysteine through the phenylalanine, the CDR3 covers 15 amino acids. The retained sequence is limited to the CDR3, 45 bases, with the frame set at the first base.